The 19 T cell receptor beta chains listed next were all sequenced from one sample in a study of blood T cell repertoires in COVID-19. Here immunoSEQ multiplex PCR was the method, and the copy in TCRdb shows in-frame clones only, minus some. The data contain fewer than 350,000 clones, roughly nine tenths of them singletons. What was sequenced was peripheral blood. These receptors were collected from a woman in her 30s with COVID-19, enrolled during active disease.

This chain links TRBV29-1 with TRBJ2-1, with TRBD2 matching 14 bases. CDR1 SQVTM and CDR2 ANQGSEA come from the germline V gene. The CDR3 consists of 15 residues. V was pared by 7 bases and J by 7 bases, with 9 bases of the junction left unmatched. In DNA form, the CDR3 reads TGCAGCGGGTGGACTAGCGGGGGGCCGGGGAATGAGCAGTTCTTC. Translated, it gives CSGWTSGGPGNEQFF.

The J gene is TRBJ1-5, the V gene TRBV24-1; 10 bases map to TRBD1. The V gene's germline CDR1 is KGHDR and CDR2 SFDVKD. V shed 5 bases, J shed 0 bases, and the junction held 9 bases outside the gene matches. This CDR3 spans 18 amino acids. CDR3 loop: CATSATGTGVSSNQPQHF. The CDR3 DNA follows: TGTGCCACCAGTGCAACCGGGACAGGGGTTTCTAGCAATCAGCCCCAGCATTTT.

The gene calls are TRBV5-1 and TRBJ2-2; the match to TRBD2 covers 9 bases. Trimming cost V 7 bases and J 7 bases; bases outside gene matches: 8. This CDR3 region has 14 residues. Looked up from germline, CDR1 is SGHRS and CDR2 is YFSETQ. The CDR3 DNA follows: TGCGCCAGCTCGCGGGGGGGCGAAGGCGGGGAGCTGTTTTTT. Its protein product is CASSRGGEGGELFF.

The chain couples TRBV6-1 to TRBJ2-3; unclear D gene. Between the trimmed V and J ends, which lost 2 bases and 4 bases, there was a span of 7 bases. Germline values: CDR1 MNHNS, CDR2 SASEGT. This CDR3 region has 13 residues. CDR3 sequence: CASSELVADTQYF. The CDR3 DNA is TGTGCCAGCAGTGAATTAGTAGCAGATACGCAGTATTTT.

The chain has TRBV27 and TRBJ1-5; D might be TRBD1 (6 bases). Germline CDR1 reads MNHEY; CDR2 reads SMNVEV (reference sequence). V was pared by 2 bases and J by 6 bases, with 17 bases between. CDR3 length: 16 amino acids. CDR3 residues: CASSLSPTGWGQPQHF. Written as DNA, the CDR3 is TGTGCCAGCAGTTTAAGTCCGACAGGCTGGGGTCAGCCCCAGCATTTT.

V is TRBV6-5 and J is TRBJ1-1; D may be TRBD1 (5 bases). CDR1 is MNHEY, CDR2 SVGAGI, per germline. V gave up 6 bases and J gave up 4 bases, with 15 bases separating them. The CDR3 covers 14 residues. The CDR3 sequence is CASRPGGGSTEAFF. The CDR3 coding sequence is TGTGCCAGCAGACCCGGGGGGGGGTCCACTGAAGCTTTCTTT.

This rearrangement joins TRBV7-9 to TRBJ2-3, with TRBD2 identical over 10 bases. This CDR3 contains 17 residues. The germline V gene has CDR1 SEHNR and CDR2 FQNEAQ (reference sequence). Unmatched junction bases numbered 12, after V lost 5 bases and J lost 4 bases. The CDR3, as DNA: TGTGCCAGCAGCCCCCGGGGGAGCGGGGGGGCAGCAGATACGCAGTATTTT. Translating it yields CASSPRGSGGAADTQYF.

The chain is built from TRBV5-1 and TRBJ2-3; TRBD2 aligns across 9 bases. V was pared by 6 bases and J by 0 bases, with 5 bases of the junction left unmatched. The CDR3 covers 15 residues. Per germline, CDR1 SGHRS and CDR2 YFSETQ. The CDR3 DNA reads as TGCGCCAGCAACCCAGGGACTAGCAGCACAGATACGCAGTATTTT. Its protein is CASNPGTSSTDTQYF.

Notes on this clone: The same CDR3 arises from other DNA sequences in this sample as well. This sequence joins TRBV27 and TRBJ1-2; TRBD1 matches at 9 bases. The CDR3 loop spans 13 amino acids. The germline CDR1 and CDR2 sequences are MNHEY and SMNVEV (reference sequence). V dropped 5 bases and J dropped 4; count of bases not matched to a gene: 2. CDR3 amino acids: CASSLGQGYGYTF. The DNA for the CDR3 is TGTGCCAGCAGTCTGGGACAGGGCTATGGCTACACCTTC.

This chain joins TRBV5-1 and TRBJ2-7, with a weak D call TRBD2 (6 bases). This CDR3 region has 15 residues. Trimming pared 3 bases from V and 2 bases from J, leaving 15 bases between. The V gene's germline CDR1 is SGHRS and CDR2 YFSETQ. CDR3 nucleotide sequence: TGCGCCAGCAGCTGGGCCCGCGGGGTAACCTACGAGCAGTACTTC. It is translated as CASSWARGVTYEQYF.

The genes are TRBV5-4 and TRBJ1-1; TRBD1 matches 7 bases. CDR1 is SGHNT, CDR2 YYREEE, per germline (reference sequence). Trimming took 1 base from V and 2 from J; bases not matched to a gene: 5. The CDR3 length is 15 residues. CDR3 protein: CASSLTGVYNTEAFF. The CDR3 DNA follows: TGTGCCAGCAGCTTGACAGGGGTCTACAACACTGAAGCTTTCTTT.

The gene calls are TRBV3-1 (or the pseudogene TRBV3-2) and TRBJ1-1; 7 positions match TRBD1. CDR3 length equals 14 residues. The germline V gene has CDR1 LGHDT and CDR2 YNNKEL (reference sequence). V lost 4 bases, J lost 5 bases, and 7 bases stayed unmatched. The DNA of the CDR3 is TGTGCCAGCAGCCTCGGGACAGTCGGGACTGAAGCTTTCTTT. The encoded protein is CASSLGTVGTEAFF.

V is TRBV7-2 and J is TRBJ2-5; TRBD2 matches 14 bases. The CDR3 contains 18 residues. Germline V CDR1 and CDR2: SGHTA, FQGNSA. Trimming removed 4 bases from V and 0 bases from J; junction bases left unmatched: 7. DNA for the CDR3: TGTGCCAGCAGCTCTGGGACTAGCGGGGGCCTATACCAAGAGACCCAGTACTTC. Its protein product is CASSSGTSGGLYQETQYF.

V is TRBV6-5 and J is TRBJ1-5; D not certain. This CDR3 is built from 13 residues. Trimming removed 2 bases from V and 3 bases from J, with 5 bases in between. Germline V gene sequence: CDR1 MNHEY, CDR2 SVGAGI. CDR3 loop: CASSYNLNQPQHF. CDR3 sequence (DNA): TGTGCCAGCAGTTACAATCTCAATCAGCCCCAGCATTTT.

V gene TRBV6-5 combines with J gene TRBJ2-5; 10 positions match TRBD2. Germline V gene sequence: CDR1 MNHEY, CDR2 SVGAGI. The CDR3 has 15 residues. The junction had 3 bases not matched to a gene; V was cut back by 0 bases and J by 5 bases. CDR3 nucleotides: TGTGCCAGCAGTTACTCGATTAGCGGGAGGGAGACCCAGTACTTC. Translating it yields CASSYSISGRETQYF.

This clone was observed once. The CDR3 DNA reads TGTGCCAGCAGTCCGCAGGGGGTGGAGGAGCAGTTCTTC. The encoded protein is CASSPQGVEEQFF. The chain has TRBV27 and TRBJ2-1; 7 nucleotides align to TRBD1. This CDR3 is built from 13 residues. Germline assignment: CDR1 MNHEY and CDR2 SMNVEV (reference sequence). V dropped 5 bases and J dropped 10; count of bases not matched to a gene: 8.

This clone was observed a single time. V and J are TRBV29-1 and TRBJ2-5; D is uncertain. The CDR3 totals 10 residues. Looked up from germline, CDR1 is SQVTM and CDR2 is ANQGSEA. V gave up 5 bases and J gave up 5 bases, with 6 bases separating them. CDR3 nucleotide sequence: TGCAGCGTTCCCTTGGAGACCCAGTACTTC. Amino acid sequence: CSVPLETQYF.

The chain couples TRBV29-1 to TRBJ2-5; D not resolved. CDR3 length: 10 amino acids. Trimming took off 4 bases at V and 4 bases at J, with 4 bases between the two ends. Germline-derived CDR1 and CDR2 are SQVTM and ANQGSEA. The CDR3 reads CSVGAETQYF. DNA of the CDR3: TGCAGCGTTGGCGCAGAGACCCAGTACTTC.

The chain is built from TRBV5-1 and TRBJ1-1; no clear D gene. The CDR3 is 15 residues long. The germline V gene has CDR1 SGHRS and CDR2 YFSETQ. Trimming removed 1 base from V and 9 bases from J, with 19 bases in between. CDR3 nucleotide sequence: TGCGCCAGCAGCTTGACCGAGGGCCCTACAGTCAAAGCTTTCTTT. Its protein product is CASSLTEGPTVKAFF.